This T cell receptor beta chain was identified during a study of control samples from healthy donors and cancer patients. Per the germline V gene, CDR1 is KGHDR and CDR2 is SFDVKD. Deletions cut 9 bases from V and 3 bases from J, with 7 bases between. The CDR3 totals 11 residues. A single count supports this clone. Here immunoSEQ multiplex PCR was the method, and the copy in TCRdb shows in-frame clones only, minus some. The sample holds 70,000 to 85,000 clones, around 83% seen once. Sequenced input: PBMCs. The chain employs TRBV24-1 and TRBJ1-2; D ambiguous. This receptor was obtained from a man aged 55 to 69 with head and neck cancer. The CDR3 here is CATERHYGYTF. In DNA, the CDR3 is TGTGCCACCGAACGGCACTATGGCTACACCTTC.